A single sample is the source of the 23 T cell receptor beta chains below, sequenced in a study of Tregs in tolerant kidney transplant recipients. Some clones are missing from TCRdb's copy, which holds only in-frame ones; the method was immunoSEQ multiplex PCR. The top ten hold about 0.58% of the sample, which has about 240,000 clones, approximately 84% seen once. The sample was CD4+ T cells from blood. The source of these receptors is a human donor in good health.

Remarks on this clone: Germline is not matched at one junction end, which may reflect a read error. The V and J genes are TRBV7-6 and TRBJ2-2, with TRBD1 identical over 9 bases. The CDR3 extends over 17 amino acids. CDR1 and CDR2 from the germline V gene are SGHVS and FNYEAQ. The CDR3 sequence: CASTLNPGTGSPGELFF. The DNA for the CDR3 is TGTGCCAGCACCTTAAACCCCGGGACAGGGAGCCCCGGGGAGCTGTTTTTT.

The genes are TRBV6-5 and TRBJ1-5; TRBD1 agrees at 8 bases. Germline CDR1 MNHEY, CDR2 SVGAGI. The CDR3 spans 14 residues. The junction had 8 bases not matched to a gene; V was cut back by 6 bases and J by 7 bases. The CDR3 DNA follows: TGTGCCAGCAGCTATACGACAGGGGACCAGCCCCAGCATTTT. Its translation: CASSYTTGDQPQHF.

The chain combines TRBV9 with TRBJ2-1; 9 bases are a match to TRBD2. The length of the CDR3 is 14 residues. Germline V lookup: CDR1 SGDLS, CDR2 YYNGEE. With 3 bases clipped from V and 8 bases from J, the junction kept 6 bases outside the gene matches. As DNA, the CDR3 is TGTGCCAGCAGCGCGGGACTAGCAACCCATGAGCAGTTCTTC. It encodes CASSAGLATHEQFF.

The rearrangement joins TRBV7-2 to TRBJ2-3; no clear D gene. This CDR3 has 13 amino acids. CDR1 and CDR2 (germline): SGHTA, FQGNSA. V was clipped by 5 bases and J by 5 bases, with 11 bases between them. CDR3: CASSLGLRDTQYF. In DNA form, the CDR3 reads TGTGCCAGCAGCCTAGGGTTACGAGATACGCAGTATTTT.

The rearrangement joins TRBV6-1 to TRBJ1-1; D is uncertain. The CDR3 is made up of 14 amino acids. V was clipped by 8 bases and J by 1 base, with 14 bases between them. Germline V gene sequence: CDR1 MNHNS, CDR2 SASEGT. CDR3 sequence reads: CASLPPGPNTEAFF. DNA for the CDR3: TGTGCCAGCCTCCCCCCTGGGCCGAACACTGAAGCTTTCTTT.

This rearrangement joins TRBV5-1 to TRBJ1-2, with TRBD1 matching over 8 bases. This CDR3 is built from 15 residues. J was trimmed by 6 bases and V by 4 bases; bases with no gene match: 11. The germline V gene encodes CDR1 SGHRS and CDR2 YFSETQ. As DNA, the CDR3 is TGCGCCAGCAGCGAATGGACAGGGTCTGACAATGGCTACACCTTC. Amino acid sequence: CASSEWTGSDNGYTF. The full variable domain, its missing parts supplied by reference TRBV5-1 and TRBJ1-2, is KAGVTQTPRYLIKTRGQQVTLSCSPISGHRSVSWYQQTPGQGLQFLFEYFSETQRNKGNFPGRFSGRQFSNSRSEMNVSTLELGDSALYLCASSEWTGSDNGYTFGSGTRLTVV.

The V and J genes are TRBV5-1 and TRBJ1-4; D is ambiguous. Trimming stripped 3 bases from V and 8 bases from J, with 14 bases between. The length of the CDR3 is 14 residues. Germline V gene sequence: CDR1 SGHRS, CDR2 YFSETQ. CDR3 bases: TGCGCCAGCAGCTCCCGCGACCCGGGGGAAAAACTGTTTTTT. This codes for CASSSRDPGEKLFF.

In its sample, this clone was seen a few times. The chain joins TRBV29-1 to TRBJ1-4, with D unresolved. V lost 6 bases and J lost 0, with 14 bases in between. The CDR3 covers 15 residues. Germline loops: CDR1 SQVTM, CDR2 ANQGSEA. CDR3 sequence (DNA): TGCAGCGTCTCTAAAGAGTTTGCAACTAATGAAAAACTGTTTTTT. This codes for CSVSKEFATNEKLFF.

Turning to this clone: Its ends do not fully match the called genes, so a read error is possible. Other DNA sequences in this sample translate to the same CDR3. The V gene is TRBV5-1, the J gene TRBJ1-2; 8 bases match TRBD1. This CDR3 is 16 amino acids long. The germline V gene encodes CDR1 SGHRS and CDR2 YFSETQ. The CDR3 DNA follows: TGTGCCAGCAGCTTGACCTCAGGGACAGGCCGCTATGGCTACACCTTC. Translating gives CASSLTSGTGRYGYTF.

The chain uses TRBV19 and TRBJ2-6, with D possibly matching TRBD1 (6 bases). This CDR3 region has 15 residues. Germline V gene data show CDR1 as LNHDA and CDR2 as SQIVND (reference sequence). The V and J ends lost 5 bases and 1 base respectively, with 9 bases between them. CDR3 region: CASSHTGSGANVLTF. CDR3 DNA: TGTGCCAGTAGTCACACAGGGTCTGGGGCCAACGTCCTGACTTTC.

CDR3 DNA: TGTGCCAGCAGCTCGGGGGGTAATCAGCCCCAGCATTTT. Translated, it gives CASSSGGNQPQHF. The chain carries TRBV7-9 and TRBJ1-5, with D possibly TRBD1 on 5 matching bases. CDR1 and CDR2 (germline): SEHNR, FQNEAQ (reference sequence). Trimming pared 4 bases from V and 4 bases from J, leaving 8 bases between. The CDR3 length is 13 residues.

As regards this clone: At one boundary the junction diverges from the germline segment, which might be a read error. The chain joins TRBV4-1 to TRBJ1-2; D ambiguous. Germline lookup yields CDR1 MGHRA and CDR2 YSYEKL. The CDR3 extends over 21 amino acids. The CDR3 DNA is TGCTCCAGCAGCCAAGTTCCCGCGGTGTCGTACTCATCGTCGGCTAACTATGGCTACACCTTC. It yields the protein CSSSQVPAVSYSSSANYGYTF.

V and J are TRBV4-2 and TRBJ2-7; 15 bases are shared with TRBD2. The germline V gene has CDR1 LGHNA and CDR2 YNFKEQ. The CDR3 loop spans 17 amino acids. V shed 4 bases and J 5 bases; nucleotides not matched to a gene: 9. The DNA of the CDR3 is TGTGCCAGCAGCCTCGGACTAGCGGGGGGGCAGATCAACGAGCAGTACTTC. The encoded protein is CASSLGLAGGQINEQYF.

This clone was counted a few times. This chain connects TRBV19 to TRBJ1-2; possibly TRBD1 for D (6 bases). The CDR3 consists of 14 residues. Germline V gene lookup returns CDR1 LNHDA and CDR2 SQIVND (reference sequence). The germline V and J ends were trimmed by 4 bases and 6 bases, with 15 bases remaining between them. The CDR3 nucleotides are TGTGCCAGTAGTACAGGGGAACGGATTAATGGCTACACCTTC. Its translation is CASSTGERINGYTF.

The chain's CDR3 is CASSESRGQGSAFF. DNA of the CDR3: TGCGCCAGCAGTGAGTCTAGGGGACAGGGGTCCGCTTTCTTT. The V call is TRBV10-1, the J call TRBJ1-1; 10 positions agree with TRBD1. V shed 0 bases and J 11 bases; nucleotides not matched to a gene: 6. Per the germline V gene, CDR1 is WNHNN and CDR2 is SYGVQD (reference sequence). The CDR3 has 14 residues.

This chain uses TRBV4-1 with TRBJ1-2, with no clear D. This CDR3 is built from 14 residues. V shed 0 bases and J shed 5 bases, with 10 bases lying between them. Looked up from germline, CDR1 is MGHRA and CDR2 is YSYEKL. DNA of the CDR3: TGCGCCAGCAGCCAAGATACATTTAAGTATGGCTACACCTTC. Its translation: CASSQDTFKYGYTF.

This chain connects TRBV18 to TRBJ2-7, with D perhaps TRBD1 (6 bases). Germline assignment: CDR1 KGHSH and CDR2 LQKENI. V lost 6 bases, J lost 2 bases, and 23 bases lay in between. This CDR3 has 17 amino acids. This CDR3 is CASSPNPRNRVTYEQYF. The CDR3 DNA is TGTGCCAGCTCCCCAAACCCCCGTAACAGGGTAACCTACGAGCAGTACTTC.

This chain connects TRBV28 to TRBJ2-7; the match to TRBD2 covers 8 bases. The germline gives CDR1 MDHEN, CDR2 SYDVKM. The CDR3 length is 13 residues. Trimming at V came to 5 bases and at J to 2 bases, leaving 2 bases not matched to a gene. Here the CDR3 DNA reads TGTGCCAGCAGTCGCGGGGGGACCTACGAGCAGTACTTC. This translates into CASSRGGTYEQYF.

The CDR3 coding sequence is TGTGCCTGGAGGAAGCCTACAGGGGGCGGAAAGACCCAGTACTTC. Amino acids: CAWRKPTGGGKTQYF. The genes are TRBV30 and TRBJ2-5, with 9 bases lining up with TRBD1. Per germline, CDR1 GTSNPN and CDR2 SVGIG (reference sequence). This CDR3 contains 15 residues. Trimming cost V 3 bases and J 6 bases; bases outside gene matches: 11.

This clone was picked up one time. The CDR3 region has the DNA TGTGCCACCAACGGACCCCCTCCCCAAAATACGCAGTATTTT. Its translation: CATNGPPPQNTQYF. This sequence joins TRBV15 and TRBJ2-3; D unresolved. Germline V lookup: CDR1 LNHNV, CDR2 YYDKDF (reference sequence). Trimming cost V 7 bases and J 7 bases, with 18 bases left between them. The CDR3 is 14 amino acids. The whole variable domain, remainder taken from reference TRBV15 and TRBJ2-3, is DAMVIQNPRYQVTQFGKPVTLSCSQTLNHNVMYWYQQKSSQAPKLLFHYYDKDFNNEADTPDNFQSRRPNTSFCFLDIRSPGLGDTAMYLCATNGPPPQNTQYFGPGTRLTVL.

The chain uses TRBV7-2 and TRBJ2-5, with TRBD2 identical over 8 bases. V lost 4 bases to trimming and J lost 3 bases; unmatched junction nucleotides: 4. Germline lookup yields CDR1 SGHTA and CDR2 FQGNSA. The CDR3 covers 14 residues. The CDR3 region is CASSWGSGKETQYF. As DNA, the CDR3 is TGTGCCAGCAGCTGGGGTAGCGGGAAAGAGACCCAGTACTTC.

This clone was seen a few times. The rearrangement uses TRBV27 and TRBJ1-2; 9 positions match TRBD1. The CDR3 is 16 residues long. CDR1 and CDR2 from the germline V gene are MNHEY and SMNVEV (reference sequence). V lost 5 bases to trimming and J lost 6 bases; unmatched junction nucleotides: 13. In DNA form, the CDR3 reads TGTGCCAGCAGTCCGCGGGGGGACAGGGAATTTAATGGCTACACCTTC. This translates into CASSPRGDREFNGYTF.

The chain carries TRBV6-1 and TRBJ1-1, with a possible D match to TRBD1 (5 bases). Between the trimmed V and J ends, which lost 5 bases and 5 bases, there was a span of 15 bases. This CDR3 is built from 14 residues. The germline gives CDR1 MNHNS, CDR2 SASEGT. The CDR3 DNA sequence: TGTGCCAGCAGTTTTCATCGTCGGGGGACTGAAGCTTTCTTT. This gives the protein CASSFHRRGTEAFF.